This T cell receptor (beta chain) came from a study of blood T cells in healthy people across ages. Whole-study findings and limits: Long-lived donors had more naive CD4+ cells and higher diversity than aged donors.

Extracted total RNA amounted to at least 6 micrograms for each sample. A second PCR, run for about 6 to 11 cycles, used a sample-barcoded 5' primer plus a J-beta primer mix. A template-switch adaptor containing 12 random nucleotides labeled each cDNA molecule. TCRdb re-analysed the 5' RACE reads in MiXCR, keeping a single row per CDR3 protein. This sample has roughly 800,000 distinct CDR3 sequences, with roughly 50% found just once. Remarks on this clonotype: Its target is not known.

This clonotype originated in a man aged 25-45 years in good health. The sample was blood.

CDR3 coding DNA: TGTGCCAGCAGCCAGAACCTCGAAGACTCTGGAAACACCATATATTTT. Its protein is CASSQNLEDSGNTIYF. The chain has TRBV3-1 and TRBJ1-3; no clear D. Looked up from germline, CDR1 is LGHDT and CDR2 is YNNKEL (reference sequence). V shed 3 bases and J shed 0 bases, with 12 bases lying between them. This CDR3 has 16 amino acids.